This passage covers 15 T cell receptor beta chains from one sample sequenced in a study of identical twins. TCRdb recomputed calls from the 5' RACE reads with MiXCR, one row per CDR3 protein. The table has 280,000 or so distinct CDR3 sequences, more than 6.5% seen once. This sample was shared with a second study, whose subject was yellow fever vaccine responses in identical twins.

The specimen sequenced was memory (CD45RO+) T cells sorted from blood. All receptors derive from a woman between 18 and 29 years old in good health.

This clonotype occurred a few times. The gene calls are TRBV19 and TRBJ1-2; D is uncertain. Between the trimmed V and J ends, which lost 2 bases and 4 bases, there was a span of 20 bases. CDR3 length: 17 amino acids. Germline V gene data show CDR1 as LNHDA and CDR2 as SQIVND (reference sequence). The CDR3 DNA reads as TGTGCCAGTAGTATACAGGATGGGTCTGTGGGAGGCTATGGCTACACCTTC. Translating it yields CASSIQDGSVGGYGYTF.

CDR3: CSAVVAGRGTYEQYF. CDR3 DNA: TGCAGTGCTGTGGTCGCAGGGAGAGGGACCTACGAGCAGTACTTC. V is TRBV20-1 and J is TRBJ2-7; D may be TRBD1 or TRBD2 (5 bases each). CDR1 is DFQATT, CDR2 SNEGSKA, per germline (reference sequence). The V end lost 5 bases, the J end lost 2 bases, and 19 bases lay between the germline ends. The CDR3 sequence is 15 residues long.

The chain has TRBV6-1 and TRBJ2-7; D possibly corresponds to TRBD2 (5 bases). V gave up 8 bases and J gave up 0 bases, with 14 bases separating them. Germline V CDR1 and CDR2: MNHNS, SASEGT. This CDR3 spans 14 amino acids. CDR3 sequence reads: CASRGYSRSYEQYV. Written as DNA, the CDR3 is TGTGCCAGCCGCGGGTACAGCCGCTCCTACGAGCAGTACGTC.

CDR3 nucleotides: TGTGCCAGTACCCCGGCGGCCGTTGGGGCCTATGGCTACACCTTC. This gives the protein CASTPAAVGAYGYTF. V usage is TRBV19 and J usage is TRBJ1-2, with D maybe TRBD1 (5 bases). CDR3 size: 15 residues. From germline, CDR1 is LNHDA and CDR2 SQIVND (reference sequence). Trimming removed 7 bases at V and 4 bases at J, with 19 bases between. The variable domain in full, completed from reference TRBV19 and TRBJ1-2, reads DGGITQSPKYLFRKEGQNVTLSCEQNLNHDAMYWYRQDPGQGLRLIYYSQIVNDFQKGDIAEGYSVSREKKESFPLTVTSAQKNPTAFYLCASTPAAVGAYGYTFGSGTRLTVV.

This clonotype was detected ten times or more. Here the CDR3 DNA reads TGCGCCAGCAGCTGGATAGCGGCGCACACAGATACGCAGTATTTT. Translating it yields CASSWIAAHTDTQYF. V usage is TRBV5-1 and J usage is TRBJ2-3; possible D gene TRBD2, 6 bases. V was shortened by 3 bases and J by 2 bases, with 13 bases between the two germline ends. This CDR3 spans 15 amino acids. Germline V gives CDR1 SGHRS, CDR2 YFSETQ.

The chain combines TRBV6-1 with TRBJ2-3; no clear D. The CDR3 is 17 amino acids. Germline V gene sequence: CDR1 MNHNS, CDR2 SASEGT. V lost 5 bases and J lost 0, with 18 bases in between. The CDR3 DNA is TGTGCCAGCAGTCCTGGGTTCGCAGCAACTAGCACAGATACGCAGTATTTT. Translation gives CASSPGFAATSTDTQYF.

This clonotype occurred a few times. The CDR3 protein is CASNNGEGLTDTQYF. The CDR3 DNA reads TGTGCCAGCAACAATGGGGAGGGCCTCACAGATACGCAGTATTTT. This chain links TRBV2 with TRBJ2-3; TRBD2 matches at 7 bases. Trimming took 7 bases from V and 2 from J; bases not matched to a gene: 9. Germline CDR1 SNHLY, CDR2 FYNNEI. This CDR3 has 15 amino acids.

This clonotype was found a few times. This chain uses TRBV9 with TRBJ1-1; D gene uncertain. This CDR3 spans 13 amino acids. Germline lookup yields CDR1 SGDLS and CDR2 YYNGEE. Between the trimmed V and J ends, which lost 0 bases and 4 bases, there was a span of 7 bases. CDR3: CASSVVRATEAFF. The CDR3 region has the DNA TGTGCCAGCAGCGTAGTGAGGGCCACTGAAGCTTTCTTT.

This clonotype was recorded at least ten times. The J gene is TRBJ2-1, the V gene TRBV20-1; D call uncertain. The CDR3 is 16 amino acids. CDR1 DFQATT and CDR2 SNEGSKA come from the germline V gene (reference sequence). Trimming removed 6 bases at V and 3 bases at J, with 21 bases between. This CDR3 is CSASFFASAIYNEQFF. Here the CDR3 DNA reads TGCAGTGCCTCTTTCTTTGCGAGCGCGATCTACAATGAGCAGTTCTTC.

This clonotype was observed at least ten times. The chain links TRBV7-2 to TRBJ2-1; 8 bases align to TRBD2. Germline-derived CDR1 and CDR2 are SGHTA and FQGNSA. This CDR3 is 14 amino acids long. J gave up 10 bases and V 5 bases, and 10 bases lay outside the gene matches. The CDR3 protein is CASSPNRGGKEQFF. The DNA for the CDR3 is TGTGCCAGCAGCCCAAATCGGGGGGGGAAAGAGCAGTTCTTC.

At least ten counts were recorded for this clonotype. This chain joins TRBV28 and TRBJ1-6; D ambiguous. CDR1 is MDHEN and CDR2 is SYDVKM in the germline V gene. The CDR3 sequence is 15 residues long. Deletions cut 7 bases from V and 10 bases from J, with 20 bases between. This chain's CDR3 is CASINSGGPGSPLHF. CDR3 bases: TGTGCCAGCATTAACTCGGGCGGACCCGGCTCACCCCTCCACTTT.

There are many counts of this clonotype. The genes are TRBV12-3 or TRBV12-4 and TRBJ2-4; D remains unclear. This CDR3 is built from 14 residues. V lost 2 bases to trimming and J lost 1 base, with 6 bases between them. CDR3 amino acids: CASSLNPAKNIQYF. DNA for the CDR3: TGTGCCAGCAGTTTAAATCCGGCCAAAAACATTCAGTACTTC.

A few counts support this clonotype. This chain links TRBV7-7 with TRBJ2-5; 14 nucleotides agree with TRBD2. V gave up 1 base and J gave up 4 bases; unmatched junction bases: 14. The V gene's germline CDR1 is SSHAT and CDR2 FNYEAQ (reference sequence). This CDR3 is built from 20 residues. The CDR3 spells CASSLGALGLAGGSVETQYF. CDR3 bases: TGTGCCAGCAGCTTAGGGGCCCTCGGACTAGCGGGGGGTTCCGTAGAGACCCAGTACTTC. The variable domain in full, completed from reference TRBV7-7 and TRBJ2-5, reads GAGVSQSPRYKVTKRGQDVTLRCDPISSHATLYWYQQALGQGPEFLTYFNYEAQPDKSGLPSDRFSAERPEGSISTLTIQRTEQRDSAMYRCASSLGALGLAGGSVETQYFGPGTRLLVL.

Ten or more counts support this clonotype. The chain has TRBV15 and TRBJ1-2; D call uncertain. V was trimmed by 0 bases and J by 5 bases, leaving 19 bases between them. From germline, CDR1 is LNHNV and CDR2 YYDKDF (reference sequence). The CDR3 loop spans 17 amino acids. The DNA for the CDR3 is TGTGCCACCAGCAGAGAGTCAGGTCCGAAGCAAGGATATGGCTACACCTTC. It translates to CATSRESGPKQGYGYTF.

This clonotype was recorded at least ten times. The rearrangement joins TRBV12-3 or TRBV12-4 to TRBJ2-3; TRBD2 agrees at 11 bases. CDR3 length equals 15 residues. The V gene end was trimmed by 10 bases and the J gene end by 0 bases; junction bases not matched to a gene: 6. Here the CDR3 DNA reads TGTGCCACCTCTAGCGGGAGGTTAAGCACAGATACGCAGTATTTT. It encodes CATSSGRLSTDTQYF.